The 3 T cell receptor beta chains reported below all come from one sample, sequenced in a study of shared clonotypes between healthy human individuals. TCRdb's copy holds only in-frame clones and misses some; the assay was immunoSEQ multiplex PCR. This table has 1 million to 1.2 million clones, about 80% appearing once. Material for sequencing was memory CD4+ T cells from PBMCs. Sample subset: CD45RA-negative fraction. The receptor set was obtained from a man between 18 and 29 years old in good health. Some clones in this sample may be carry-over from other donors' samples.

The chain recombines TRBV7-9 with TRBJ2-3; D is ambiguous. CDR3 size: 15 residues. Germline V CDR1 and CDR2: SEHNR, FQNEAQ (reference sequence). V was shortened by 5 bases and J by 1 base, with 13 bases between the two germline ends. CDR3 loop: CASSASKLGTDTQYF. CDR3 nucleotide sequence: TGTGCCAGCAGCGCTTCAAAGTTGGGCACAGATACGCAGTATTTT.

The V and J genes are TRBV27 and TRBJ2-2; maybe TRBD1 (6 bases). Trimming left V 2 bases short and J 6 bases short, with 10 bases between. Germline lookup yields CDR1 MNHEY and CDR2 SMNVEV (reference sequence). The CDR3 consists of 14 residues. Here the CDR3 reads CASSLTGYAGELFF. The CDR3 DNA sequence: TGTGCCAGCAGTTTAACAGGGTATGCCGGGGAGCTGTTTTTT.

This clone showed up just a few times. CDR3 bases: TGTGCCAGCAGGAACTATGAACAGGGGCCAAAGCAGTTCTTC. Protein product: CASRNYEQGPKQFF. The V gene is TRBV6-1, the J gene TRBJ2-1; 7 bases match TRBD1. The germline gives CDR1 MNHNS, CDR2 SASEGT. With V trimmed by 6 bases and J by 11 bases, 13 bases remained unmatched. This CDR3 has 14 amino acids.